Each of the 6 T cell receptor beta chains below was sequenced from the same sample in a study of OX40 agonist ivuxolimab in advanced cancers. Sequenced by immunoSEQ multiplex PCR; TCRdb stores in-frame clones only, minus some. This repertoire shows about 29,000 clones, 85% to 95% found once; its top ten account for less than 10%. The sample in question was CD4+ or CD8+ T cells sorted from blood, obtained in a trial of the OX40 agonist ivuxolimab. Every receptor here comes from an adult with an advanced solid tumor such as melanoma, head and neck, liver or kidney cancer.

As regards this clone: Within the sample, other DNA sequences also encode this same CDR3. The rearrangement joins TRBV19 to TRBJ2-7, with 7 nucleotides matching TRBD1. After removal of 3 bases from V and 3 bases from J, the junction contained 14 bases not matched to a gene. CDR1 is LNHDA, CDR2 SQIVND, per germline (reference sequence). This CDR3 is built from 17 residues. CDR3 coding DNA: TGTGCCAGTAGTATCCAAGGGGGACCGAGACAGGGCTACGAGCAGTACTTC. This encodes CASSIQGGPRQGYEQYF.

The gene calls are TRBV5-1 and TRBJ1-1; TRBD1 aligns across 11 bases. The CDR3 is 17 residues long. V dropped 2 bases and J dropped 4; count of bases not matched to a gene: 10. Germline V gene data show CDR1 as SGHRS and CDR2 as YFSETQ. Here the CDR3 reads CASSFDRDRGLGTEAFF. CDR3 bases: TGCGCCAGCAGCTTTGACCGGGACAGGGGGTTGGGCACTGAAGCTTTCTTT. The variable domain in full, completed from reference TRBV5-1 and TRBJ1-1, reads KAGVTQTPRYLIKTRGQQVTLSCSPISGHRSVSWYQQTPGQGLQFLFEYFSETQRNKGNFPGRFSGRQFSNSRSEMNVSTLELGDSALYLCASSFDRDRGLGTEAFFGQGTRLTVV.

The gene calls are TRBV15 and TRBJ2-7; 7 positions agree with TRBD1. This CDR3 contains 12 residues. V lost 2 bases, J lost 6 bases, and 1 base stayed unmatched. The germline gives CDR1 LNHNV, CDR2 YYDKDF (reference sequence). The CDR3, as DNA: TGTGCCACCAGCAGACAGGGGGTCGAGCAGTACTTC. Its protein is CATSRQGVEQYF.

The rearrangement links TRBV27 to TRBJ2-1; D might be TRBD1 (6 bases). The germline V and J ends were trimmed by 6 bases and 8 bases, with 17 bases remaining between them. The CDR3 covers 14 residues. CDR1 and CDR2 (germline): MNHEY, SMNVEV (reference sequence). The CDR3 nucleotides are TGTGCCAGCAGGCCAGGTAGGGGGATCTATGAGCAGTTCTTC. Its translation is CASRPGRGIYEQFF.

V gene TRBV6-6 combines with J gene TRBJ1-6; no reliable D call. Per germline, CDR1 MNHNY and CDR2 SVGAGI (reference sequence). The CDR3 is made up of 16 amino acids. Between the trimmed V and J ends, which lost 2 bases and 0 bases, there was a span of 8 bases. The CDR3 DNA reads TGTGCCAGCAGTTACACTGTAAGCTCCTATAATTCACCCCTCCACTTT. The encoded protein is CASSYTVSSYNSPLHF.

V is TRBV19 and J is TRBJ2-7, with D possibly matching TRBD2 (6 bases). CDR3 length: 13 residues. V dropped 4 bases and J dropped 3 bases, with 10 bases sitting between them. Germline CDR1 and CDR2: LNHDA and SQIVND (reference sequence). For the CDR3, the DNA is TGTGCCAGTAGTACTAGCGCGCACTACGAGCAGTACTTC. Its translation: CASSTSAHYEQYF.